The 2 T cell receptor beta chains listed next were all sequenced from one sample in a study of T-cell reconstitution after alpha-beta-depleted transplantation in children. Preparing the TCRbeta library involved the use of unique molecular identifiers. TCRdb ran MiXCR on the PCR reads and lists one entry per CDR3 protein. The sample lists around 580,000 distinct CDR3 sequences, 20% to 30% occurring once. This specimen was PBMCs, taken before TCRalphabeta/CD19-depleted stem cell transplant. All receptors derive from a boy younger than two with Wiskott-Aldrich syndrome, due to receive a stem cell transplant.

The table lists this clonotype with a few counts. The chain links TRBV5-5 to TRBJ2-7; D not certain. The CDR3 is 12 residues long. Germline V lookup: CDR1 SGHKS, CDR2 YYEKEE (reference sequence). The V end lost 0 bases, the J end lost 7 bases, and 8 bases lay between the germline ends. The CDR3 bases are TGTGCCAGCAGCTTGGCCAACATTGAGCAGTACTTC. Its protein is CASSLANIEQYF.

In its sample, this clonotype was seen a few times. The CDR3 sequence is CSARTWTSGGTDTQYF. The CDR3 bases are TGCAGTGCTAGAACCTGGACTAGCGGGGGCACAGATACGCAGTATTTT. The chain couples TRBV20-1 to TRBJ2-3; 12 nucleotides line up with TRBD2. From germline, CDR1 is DFQATT and CDR2 SNEGSKA (reference sequence). V lost 2 bases and J lost 1; bases outside the gene matches: 4. CDR3 size: 16 residues.